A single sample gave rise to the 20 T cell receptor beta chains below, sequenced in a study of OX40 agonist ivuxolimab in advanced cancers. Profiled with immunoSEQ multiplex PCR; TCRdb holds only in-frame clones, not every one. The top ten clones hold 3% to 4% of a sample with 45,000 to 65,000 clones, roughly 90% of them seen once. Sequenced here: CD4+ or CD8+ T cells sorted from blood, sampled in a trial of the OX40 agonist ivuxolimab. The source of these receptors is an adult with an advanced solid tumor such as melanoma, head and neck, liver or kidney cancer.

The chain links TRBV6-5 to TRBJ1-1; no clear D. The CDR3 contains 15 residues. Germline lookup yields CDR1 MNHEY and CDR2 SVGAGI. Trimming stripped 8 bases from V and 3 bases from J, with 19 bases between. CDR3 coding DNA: TGTGCCAGCTCTAACCGGGGTTGGAAAGACACTGAAGCTTTCTTT. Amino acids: CASSNRGWKDTEAFF.

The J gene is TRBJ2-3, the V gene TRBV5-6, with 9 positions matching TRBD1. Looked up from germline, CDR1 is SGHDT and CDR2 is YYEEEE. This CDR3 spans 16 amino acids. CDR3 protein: CATTGGRRPNTDTQYF. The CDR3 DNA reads TGTGCTACCACAGGGGGCCGAAGACCTAACACAGATACGCAGTATTTT.

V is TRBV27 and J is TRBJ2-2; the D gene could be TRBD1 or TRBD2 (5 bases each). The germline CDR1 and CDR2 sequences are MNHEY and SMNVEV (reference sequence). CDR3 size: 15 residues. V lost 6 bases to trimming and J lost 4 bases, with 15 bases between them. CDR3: CASRSAGTGTGELFF. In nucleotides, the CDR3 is TGTGCCAGCAGGAGCGCCGGGACCGGCACCGGGGAGCTGTTTTTT.

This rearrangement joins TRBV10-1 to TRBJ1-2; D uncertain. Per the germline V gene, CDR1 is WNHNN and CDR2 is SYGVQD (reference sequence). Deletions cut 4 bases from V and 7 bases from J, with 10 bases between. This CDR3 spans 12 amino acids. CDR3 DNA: TGCGCCAGCAGTGTCCGGACGAGTGGCTACACCTTC. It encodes CASSVRTSGYTF.

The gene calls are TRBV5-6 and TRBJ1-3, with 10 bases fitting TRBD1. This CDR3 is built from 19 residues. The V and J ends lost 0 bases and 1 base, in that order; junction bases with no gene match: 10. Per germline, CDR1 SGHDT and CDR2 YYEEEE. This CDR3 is CASSLVAGTGVFSGNTIYF. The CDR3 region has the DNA TGTGCCAGCAGCTTGGTCGCCGGGACAGGGGTTTTTTCTGGAAACACCATATATTTT.

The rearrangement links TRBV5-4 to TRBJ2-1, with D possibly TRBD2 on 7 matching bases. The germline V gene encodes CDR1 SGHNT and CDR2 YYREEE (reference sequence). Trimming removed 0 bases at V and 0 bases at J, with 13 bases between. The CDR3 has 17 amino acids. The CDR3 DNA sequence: TGTGCCAGCAGCTTGGAGGGGGGGTCGAGCTCCTACAATGAGCAGTTCTTC. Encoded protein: CASSLEGGSSSYNEQFF.

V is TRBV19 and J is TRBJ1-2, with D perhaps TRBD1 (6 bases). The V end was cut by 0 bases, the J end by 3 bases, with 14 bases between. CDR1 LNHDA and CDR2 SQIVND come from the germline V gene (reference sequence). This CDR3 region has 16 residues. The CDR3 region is CASSIDETGRHYGYTF. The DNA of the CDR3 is TGTGCCAGTAGTATAGATGAAACAGGGAGACACTATGGCTACACCTTC. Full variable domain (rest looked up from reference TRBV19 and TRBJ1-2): DGGITQSPKYLFRKEGQNVTLSCEQNLNHDAMYWYRQDPGQGLRLIYYSQIVNDFQKGDIAEGYSVSREKKESFPLTVTSAQKNPTAFYLCASSIDETGRHYGYTFGSGTRLTVV.

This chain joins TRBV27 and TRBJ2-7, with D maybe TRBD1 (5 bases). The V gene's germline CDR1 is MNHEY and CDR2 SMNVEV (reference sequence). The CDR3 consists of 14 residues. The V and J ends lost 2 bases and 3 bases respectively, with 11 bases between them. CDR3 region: CASSLRRGGYEQYF. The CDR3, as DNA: TGTGCCAGCAGTTTACGAAGGGGTGGCTACGAGCAGTACTTC.

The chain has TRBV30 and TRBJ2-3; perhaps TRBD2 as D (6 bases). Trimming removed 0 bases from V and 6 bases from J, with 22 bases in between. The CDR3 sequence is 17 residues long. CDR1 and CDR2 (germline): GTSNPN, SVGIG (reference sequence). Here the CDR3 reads CAWSVHRDGSGRDTQYF. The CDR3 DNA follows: TGTGCCTGGAGTGTACACCGGGACGGGAGCGGTAGGGATACGCAGTATTTT.

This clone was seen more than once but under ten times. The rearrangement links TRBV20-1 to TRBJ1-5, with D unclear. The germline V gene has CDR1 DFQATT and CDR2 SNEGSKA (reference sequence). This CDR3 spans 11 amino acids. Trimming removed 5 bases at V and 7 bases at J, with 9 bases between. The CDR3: CSAPLGQPQHF. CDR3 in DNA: TGCAGTGCTCCTCTAGGCCAGCCCCAGCATTTT.

The CDR3 spells CASSLDGGLYSYEQYF. The DNA of the CDR3 is TGTGCCAGCAGCTTGGATGGGGGCCTTTACTCCTACGAGCAGTACTTC. The V gene is TRBV5-6, the J gene TRBJ2-7; TRBD1 might be the D (6 bases). V was cut by 0 bases and J by 0 bases, with 13 bases left in between. Germline lookup yields CDR1 SGHDT and CDR2 YYEEEE. The CDR3 extends over 16 amino acids. Full variable domain (outside the CDR3, taken from reference TRBV5-6 and TRBJ2-7): DAGVTQSPTHLIKTRGQQVTLRCSPKSGHDTVSWYQQALGQGPQFIFQYYEEEERQRGNFPDRFSGHQFPNYSSELNVNALLLGDSALYLCASSLDGGLYSYEQYFGPGTRLTVT.

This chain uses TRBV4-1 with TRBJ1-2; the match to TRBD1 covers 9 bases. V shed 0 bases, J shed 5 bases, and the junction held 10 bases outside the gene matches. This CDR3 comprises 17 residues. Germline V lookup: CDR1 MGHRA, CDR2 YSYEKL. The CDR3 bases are TGCGCCAGCAGCCAAGACCCTCGTACAGGGGGCCATTATGGCTACACCTTC. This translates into CASSQDPRTGGHYGYTF.

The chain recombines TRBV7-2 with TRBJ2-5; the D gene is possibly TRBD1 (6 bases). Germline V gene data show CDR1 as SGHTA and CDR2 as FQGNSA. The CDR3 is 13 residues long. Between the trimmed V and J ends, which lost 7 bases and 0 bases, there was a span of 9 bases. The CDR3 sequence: CASMWGHQETQYF. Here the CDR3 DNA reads TGTGCCAGCATGTGGGGGCACCAAGAGACCCAGTACTTC.

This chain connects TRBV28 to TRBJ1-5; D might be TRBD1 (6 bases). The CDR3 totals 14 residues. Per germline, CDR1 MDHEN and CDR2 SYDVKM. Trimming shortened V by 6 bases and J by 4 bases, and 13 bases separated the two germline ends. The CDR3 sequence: CASRRAGANQPQHF. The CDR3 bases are TGTGCCAGCAGGAGGGCGGGGGCAAATCAGCCCCAGCATTTT.

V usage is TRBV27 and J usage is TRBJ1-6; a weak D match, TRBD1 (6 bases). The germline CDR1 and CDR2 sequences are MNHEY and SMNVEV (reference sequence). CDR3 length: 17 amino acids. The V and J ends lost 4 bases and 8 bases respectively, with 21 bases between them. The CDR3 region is CASSSDWGRGLDSPLHF. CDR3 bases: TGTGCCAGCAGTTCGGACTGGGGCAGGGGTTTGGATTCACCCCTCCACTTT.

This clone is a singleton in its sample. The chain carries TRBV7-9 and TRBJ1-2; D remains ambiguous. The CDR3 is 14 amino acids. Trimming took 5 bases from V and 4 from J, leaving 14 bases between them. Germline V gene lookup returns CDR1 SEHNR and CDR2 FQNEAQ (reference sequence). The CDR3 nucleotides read TGTGCCAGCAGCCCCCCGACCCGGGCCTATGGCTACACCTTC. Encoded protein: CASSPPTRAYGYTF.

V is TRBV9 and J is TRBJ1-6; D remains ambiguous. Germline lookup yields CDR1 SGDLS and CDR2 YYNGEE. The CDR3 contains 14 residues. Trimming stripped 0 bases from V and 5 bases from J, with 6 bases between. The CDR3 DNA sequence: TGTGCCAGCAGCGTAGAGGTGAATAATTCACCCCTCCACTTT. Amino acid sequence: CASSVEVNNSPLHF.

CDR3 in DNA: TGTGCCATCAGTGAGTCCAGGACAGGGGGCGAGTACGAGCAGTACTTC. Protein sequence: CAISESRTGGEYEQYF. This rearrangement joins TRBV10-3 to TRBJ2-7, with 11 nucleotides matching TRBD1. Germline V gene sequence: CDR1 ENHRY, CDR2 SYGVKD. The V segment lost 0 bases and the J segment 4 bases; nucleotides outside the gene matches: 5. The CDR3 loop spans 16 amino acids.

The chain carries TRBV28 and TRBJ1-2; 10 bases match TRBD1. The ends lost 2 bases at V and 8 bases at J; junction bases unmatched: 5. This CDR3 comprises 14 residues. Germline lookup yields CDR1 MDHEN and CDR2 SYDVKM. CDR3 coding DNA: TGTGCCAGCAGTTTAGGGACAGGGGCCATGGGCTACACCTTC. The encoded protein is CASSLGTGAMGYTF.

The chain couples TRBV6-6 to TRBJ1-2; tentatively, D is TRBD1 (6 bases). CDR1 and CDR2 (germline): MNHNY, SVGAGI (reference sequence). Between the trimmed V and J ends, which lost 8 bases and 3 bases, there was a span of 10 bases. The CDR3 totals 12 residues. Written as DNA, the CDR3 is TGTGCCAGCGAACAGGGTGACTATGGCTACACCTTC. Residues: CASEQGDYGYTF.